These T cell receptor beta chains were read from a single sample in a study of CD8 T cells in Susac syndrome. One entry per CDR3 protein, called by TCRdb with MiXCR from the immunoSEQ multiplex PCR reads. The sample carries over 300,000 distinct CDR3 sequences, about 90% recorded once. The specimen was CD4+ T cells from PBMCs. The receptors were gathered from a human donor with multiple sclerosis. Both conserved end residues are trimmed from each CDR3. Each record gives: V gene, CDR3 protein.

TRBV11-3	ASSFGGGAGANVLT
TRBV20-1	SARPENGLAGTDDTGELF
TRBV7-2	ASSLGTYGSYTGEQY
TRBV6-5	ASTTGEQGGRGYT
TRBV7-9	ASSSTGGMGTQY
TRBV4-2	ASSQDMGAQEKLF
TRBV10-3	AIAGSSSRSYNEQF
TRBV29-1	SVVRREVHEQF
TRBV24-1	ATKAPSTDTQY
TRBV18	ASSPGGTPVDFGLF
TRBV19	ARPSGELAGGFTQY
TRBV20-1	SATTSGRLPDISYNEQF
TRBV6-6	ASSYEGQGYINGYT
TRBV9	ASAQTSYEQF
TRBV7-9	ASSLGQVANTGELF
TRBV7-9	ASSLVGQDNEKLF
TRBV2	ASSDQGLETQY
TRBV7-2	ASSLRGEDNEQF
TRBV3-1	ASSKVQGRVNTEAF
TRBV6-5	ASRRGGTGDHEQY
TRBV20-1	SVGGTRINEQY
TRBV18	ASSSGPTRGNTEAF
TRBV6-5	ASSYSGGNTGELF
TRBV5-6	ASSFSGQGFLQETQY
TRBV19	ASGQRNTEAF
TRBV12-3/TRBV12-4	ASSLVRGLAGYYEQY
TRBV20-1	SARPPTNRRANYGYT